This T cell receptor beta chain was obtained from a study of cytomegalovirus exposure and HLA in healthy donors. Overall study: A data release that came early held 80 million to 95 million unique TCRs from HLA-typed donors.

The donors gave bone marrow, and they were healthy. Primers for the PCR totalled 60 Vbeta and 13 Jbeta. Assay used: immunoSEQ multiplex PCR; TCRdb lists only in-frame clones, some missing. This sample has more than 75,000 clones, with approximately 90% found just once. This CDR3 spans 14 amino acids. The junction had 2 bases not matched to a gene; V was cut back by 1 base and J by 2 bases. The germline V gene encodes CDR1 SGHVS and CDR2 FQNEAQ. The TCR sequence derives from a man between 18 and 35 years old in good health and CMV-seronegative. The specimen sequenced was PBMCs. The chain uses TRBV7-8 and TRBJ2-7; 7 nucleotides agree with TRBD2. DNA of the CDR3: TGTGCCAGCAGCTTAGTGGCGGGAGCCTACGAGCAGTACTTC. This codes for CASSLVAGAYEQYF.